This T cell receptor (beta chain) was identified in a study of breast tumors, draining lymph nodes, adjacent tissues. TCRdb re-called the multiplex PCR reads with MiXCR, one entry per CDR3 protein. This table holds around 130,000 distinct CDR3 sequences, 21% found once. Remarks on this clonotype: Its antigen is still unknown. A much bigger clone sits one base away, suggesting this may be a read error.

Samples came from axillary lymph nodes draining the breast cancer. This CDR3 is 16 amino acids long. V lost 2 bases to trimming and J lost 4 bases, with 18 bases between them. Germline lookup yields CDR1 DFQATT and CDR2 SNEGSKA (reference sequence). Study observations and caveats: Compared with lymph nodes, tumors were less diverse; compared with nontumor tissue, more. Compared with basal-like, luminal-like tumors shared significantly more repertoire with nontumor tissue. The data were judged consistent with most tumor T cells coming from lymph node and expanding in tumor.

Sample: axillary lymph node tissue. This TCR came from a female donor with breast cancer. Some clones in this sample may be carry-over from other donors' samples. The rearrangement joins TRBV20-1 to TRBJ1-5; D is perhaps TRBD1 (6 bases). CDR3 bases: TGCAGTGCTAGAATACAGCCAGGGGCCACGAATCAGCCCCAGCATTTT. Amino acids: CSARIQPGATNQPQHF.